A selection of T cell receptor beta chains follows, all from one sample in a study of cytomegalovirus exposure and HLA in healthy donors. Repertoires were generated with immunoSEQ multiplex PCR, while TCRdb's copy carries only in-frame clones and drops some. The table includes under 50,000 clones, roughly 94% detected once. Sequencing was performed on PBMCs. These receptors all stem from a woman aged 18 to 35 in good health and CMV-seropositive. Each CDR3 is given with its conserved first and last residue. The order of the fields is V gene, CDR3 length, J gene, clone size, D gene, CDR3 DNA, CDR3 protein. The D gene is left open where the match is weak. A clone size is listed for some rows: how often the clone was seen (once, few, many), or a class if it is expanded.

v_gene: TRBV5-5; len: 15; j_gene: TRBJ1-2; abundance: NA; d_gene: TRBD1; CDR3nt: TGTGCCAGCAGCTCGACAGGGGCCCTGAACTATGGCTACACCTTC; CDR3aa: CASSSTGALNYGYTF
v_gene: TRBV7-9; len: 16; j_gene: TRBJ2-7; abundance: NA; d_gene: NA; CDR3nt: TGTGCCAGCAGCCATCCAACCGGGGAAGGTTCCTACGAGCAGTACTTC; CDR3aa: CASSHPTGEGSYEQYF
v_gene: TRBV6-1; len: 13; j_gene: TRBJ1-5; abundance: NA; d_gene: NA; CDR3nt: TGTGCCAGCAGTGGAAACTTTAATCAGCCCCAGCATTTT; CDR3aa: CASSGNFNQPQHF
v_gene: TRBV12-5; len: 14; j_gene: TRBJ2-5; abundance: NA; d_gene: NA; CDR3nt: TGTGCTAGTGGTTCCGGGACACTCCAAGAGACCCAGTACTTC; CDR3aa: CASGSGTLQETQYF
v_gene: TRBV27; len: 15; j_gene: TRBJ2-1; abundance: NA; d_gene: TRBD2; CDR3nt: TGTGCCAGCAGTTCTGGGACTAGCGGGCGAAATGAGCAGTTCTTC; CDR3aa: CASSSGTSGRNEQFF
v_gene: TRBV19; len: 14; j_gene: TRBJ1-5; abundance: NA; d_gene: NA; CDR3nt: TGTGCCAGTAGGATCGGACAGAGCAATCAGCCCCAGCATTTT; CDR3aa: CASRIGQSNQPQHF
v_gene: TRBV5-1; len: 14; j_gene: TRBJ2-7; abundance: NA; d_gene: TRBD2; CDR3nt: TGCGCCAGCAGCGAATCGGGACTAGGGCCCGAGCAGTACTTC; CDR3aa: CASSESGLGPEQYF
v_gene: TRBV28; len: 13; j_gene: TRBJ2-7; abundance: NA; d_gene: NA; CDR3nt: TGTGCCAGTGTCCCGAGCGACCGCTACGAGCAGTACTTC; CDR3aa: CASVPSDRYEQYF
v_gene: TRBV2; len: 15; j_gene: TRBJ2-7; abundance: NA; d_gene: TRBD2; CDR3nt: TGTGCCAGCAGCCAGGAGGGGACTAGCGGGACCCGGGGGTACTTC; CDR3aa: CASSQEGTSGTRGYF
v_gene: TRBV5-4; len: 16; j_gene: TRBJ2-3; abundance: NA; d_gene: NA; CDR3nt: TGTGCCAGCAGCTTGCTCTCGGGACTGGGTGGGGATACGCAGTATTTT; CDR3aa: CASSLLSGLGGDTQYF
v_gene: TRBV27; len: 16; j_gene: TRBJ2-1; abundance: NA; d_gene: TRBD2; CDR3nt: TGTGCCAGCAGCCCCCAGGGGCTAGCGGGGTACAATGAGCAGTTCTTC; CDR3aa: CASSPQGLAGYNEQFF
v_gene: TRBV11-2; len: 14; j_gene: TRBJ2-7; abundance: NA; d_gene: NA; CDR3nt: TGTGCCAGCAGTTCGGGGACATCTGGCTACGAGCAGTACTTC; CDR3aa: CASSSGTSGYEQYF
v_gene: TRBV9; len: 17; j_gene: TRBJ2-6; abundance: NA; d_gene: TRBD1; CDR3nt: TGTGCCAGCAGCGTAGGACAGGGGGCTTCGGGGGCCAACGTCCTGACTTTC; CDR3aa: CASSVGQGASGANVLTF
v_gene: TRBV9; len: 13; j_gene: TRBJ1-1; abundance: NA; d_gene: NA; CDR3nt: TGTGCCAGCAGCGTAGGAGTATTCACTGAAGCTTTCTTT; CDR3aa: CASSVGVFTEAFF
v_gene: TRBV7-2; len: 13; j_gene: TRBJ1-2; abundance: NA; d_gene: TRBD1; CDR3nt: TGTGCCAGCAGCAGTGACAGGGACCCTCGGCACACCTTC; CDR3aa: CASSSDRDPRHTF
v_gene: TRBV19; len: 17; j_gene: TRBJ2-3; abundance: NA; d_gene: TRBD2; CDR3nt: TGTGCCAGTAGTTCGGGACTAGCGGGAGTTCTTTCTAGCACGCAGTATTTT; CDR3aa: CASSSGLAGVLSSTQYF
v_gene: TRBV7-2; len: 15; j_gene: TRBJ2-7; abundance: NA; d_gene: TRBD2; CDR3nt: TGTGCCAGCAGCTTAAATTGGCGGGAGGGAAGCGAGCAGTACTTC; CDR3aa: CASSLNWREGSEQYF
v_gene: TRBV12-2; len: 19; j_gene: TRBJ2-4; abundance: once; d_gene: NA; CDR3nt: TGTGCAAGTCGCTTAGCGCAGACAGAGGCGATGCTAGCCAAAAACATTCAGTACTTC; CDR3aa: CASRLAQTEAMLAKNIQYF
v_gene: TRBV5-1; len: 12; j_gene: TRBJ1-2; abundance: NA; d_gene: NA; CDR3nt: TGCGCCAGCAGCTTGCCAGACTATGGCTACACCTTC; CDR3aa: CASSLPDYGYTF
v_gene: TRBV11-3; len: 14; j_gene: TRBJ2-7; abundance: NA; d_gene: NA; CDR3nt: TGTGCCAGCAGCCCACAAAACAGGGCCCACGAGCAGTACTTC; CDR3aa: CASSPQNRAHEQYF
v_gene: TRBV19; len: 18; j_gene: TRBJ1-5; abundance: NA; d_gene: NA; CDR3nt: TGTGCCAGTACTATAGGGAGCGGGCGCAGGATAACGTATCAGCCCCAGCATTTT; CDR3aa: CASTIGSGRRITYQPQHF
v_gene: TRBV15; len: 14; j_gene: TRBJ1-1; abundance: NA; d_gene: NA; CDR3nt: TGTGCCACCAGCAGGGTCAGGGGCAGTGCTGAAGCTTTCTTT; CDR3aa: CATSRVRGSAEAFF
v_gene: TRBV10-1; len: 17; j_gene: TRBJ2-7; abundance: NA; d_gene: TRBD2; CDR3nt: TGCGCCAGCAGTGGGTTGATGCAGGGACTAGCGGTCTACGAGCAGTACTTC; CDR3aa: CASSGLMQGLAVYEQYF
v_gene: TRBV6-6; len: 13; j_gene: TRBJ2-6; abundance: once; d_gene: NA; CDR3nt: TGTGCCAGCGCGAGGGCGGGGGCCAACGTCCTGACTTTC; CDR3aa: CASARAGANVLTF
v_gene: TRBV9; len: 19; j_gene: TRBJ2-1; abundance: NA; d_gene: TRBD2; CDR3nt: TGTGCCAGCAGCCCCATACCCGGGACTAGCGGGACTAAGGGTGGTGAGCAGTTCTTC; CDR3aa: CASSPIPGTSGTKGGEQFF
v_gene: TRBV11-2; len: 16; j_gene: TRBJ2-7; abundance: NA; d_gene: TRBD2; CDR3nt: TGTGCCAGCAGCCCGAAACGACTAGCGGGGACCTACGAGCAGTACTTC; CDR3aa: CASSPKRLAGTYEQYF
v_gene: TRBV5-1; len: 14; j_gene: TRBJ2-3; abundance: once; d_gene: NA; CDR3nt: TGCGCCAGCAGCTGGGGGACTAGCACAGATACGCAGTATTTT; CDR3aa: CASSWGTSTDTQYF
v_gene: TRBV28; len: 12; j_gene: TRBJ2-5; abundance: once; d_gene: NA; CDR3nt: TGTGCCAGCAGTCCTCCCGAGGGGACCCAGTACTTC; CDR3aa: CASSPPEGTQYF
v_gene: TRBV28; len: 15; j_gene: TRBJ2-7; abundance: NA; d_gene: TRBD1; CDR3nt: TGTGCCAGCAGTTTATCGGGGACAGGGCCCTACGAGCAGTACTTC; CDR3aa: CASSLSGTGPYEQYF
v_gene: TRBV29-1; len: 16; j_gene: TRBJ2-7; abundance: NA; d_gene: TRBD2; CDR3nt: TGCAGCGCGGCGGTCTGGACTAGCGGGGGTTCCTACGAGCAGTACTTC; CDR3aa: CSAAVWTSGGSYEQYF
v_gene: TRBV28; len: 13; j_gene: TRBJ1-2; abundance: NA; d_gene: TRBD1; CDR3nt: TGTGCCAGCACCAAGGACAGGGACTATGGCTACACCTTC; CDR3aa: CASTKDRDYGYTF
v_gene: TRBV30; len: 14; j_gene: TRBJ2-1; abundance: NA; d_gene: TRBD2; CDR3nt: TGTGCCTGGGCTCCACTAGCGGGCGACAATGAGCAGTTCTTC; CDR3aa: CAWAPLAGDNEQFF
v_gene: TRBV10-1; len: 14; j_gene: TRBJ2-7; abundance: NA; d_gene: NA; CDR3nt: TGCGCCAGCAGTGGTCTTGGGGGGAGAGGGGAGCAGTACTTC; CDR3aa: CASSGLGGRGEQYF
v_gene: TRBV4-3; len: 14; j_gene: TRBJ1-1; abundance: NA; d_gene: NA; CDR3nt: TGCGCCAGCAGCCAAGGTGAGTCCCCAACTGAAGCTTTCTTT; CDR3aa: CASSQGESPTEAFF
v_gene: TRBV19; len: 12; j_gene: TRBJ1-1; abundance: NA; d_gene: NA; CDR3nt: TGTGCTGCGGGACCTATGAACACTGAAGCTTTCTTT; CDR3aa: CAAGPMNTEAFF
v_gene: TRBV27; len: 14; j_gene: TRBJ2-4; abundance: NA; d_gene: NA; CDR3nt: TGTGCCAGCAGTCCGGGATTTGGCAAAAACATTCAGTACTTC; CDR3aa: CASSPGFGKNIQYF
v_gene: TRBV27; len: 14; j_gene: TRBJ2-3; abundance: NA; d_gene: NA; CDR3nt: TGTGCCAGCAGGGGGTCAGGGGGCACAGATACGCAGTATTTT; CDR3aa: CASRGSGGTDTQYF
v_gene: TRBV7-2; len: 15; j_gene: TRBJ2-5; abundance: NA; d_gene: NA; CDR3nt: TGTGCCAGCAGCTCTGCATGGGGGCGCTTAGAGACCCAGTACTTC; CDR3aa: CASSSAWGRLETQYF
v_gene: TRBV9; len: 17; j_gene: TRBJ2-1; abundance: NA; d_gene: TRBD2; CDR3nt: TGTGCCAGCAGCGTAGGCCTCCGGGGCGGGAGGGACAATGAGCAGTTCTTC; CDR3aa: CASSVGLRGGRDNEQFF
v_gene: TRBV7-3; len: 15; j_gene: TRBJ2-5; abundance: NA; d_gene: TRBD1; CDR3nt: TGTGCCAGCAGCTCGACCGGGACAGAGAAAGAGACCCAGTACTTC; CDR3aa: CASSSTGTEKETQYF
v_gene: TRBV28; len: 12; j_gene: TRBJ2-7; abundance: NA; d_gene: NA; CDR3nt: TGTGCCAGCGGGAGAGTGGCCTACGAGCAGTACTTC; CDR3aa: CASGRVAYEQYF
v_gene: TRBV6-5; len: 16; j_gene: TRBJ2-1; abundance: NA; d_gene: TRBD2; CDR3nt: TGTGCCAGCAGTTCCATAGCGGGAAGCTCCTACAATGAGCAGTTCTTC; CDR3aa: CASSSIAGSSYNEQFF
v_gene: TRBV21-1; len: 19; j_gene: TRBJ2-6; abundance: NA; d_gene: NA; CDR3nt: TGTGCCAGCAGCCGAACGGGCAGCGGATCCGGACCTGGGGCCAACGTCCTGACTTTC; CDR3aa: CASSRTGSGSGPGANVLTF
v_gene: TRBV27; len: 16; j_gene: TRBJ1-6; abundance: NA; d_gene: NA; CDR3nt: TGTGCCAGCAGTTTAGAAATGGGCGTTGCAAATTCACCCCTCCACTTT; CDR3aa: CASSLEMGVANSPLHF
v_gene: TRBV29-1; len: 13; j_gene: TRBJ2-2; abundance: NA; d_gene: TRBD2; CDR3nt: TGCAGCGTTCCAGGGACTAGTCTCGGGGAGCTGTTTTTT; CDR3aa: CSVPGTSLGELFF
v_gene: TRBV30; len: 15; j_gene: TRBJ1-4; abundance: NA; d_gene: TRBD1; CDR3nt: TGTGCCTGGAGTGTACGGGACAGGGCATCTCAGAAACTGTTTTTT; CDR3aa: CAWSVRDRASQKLFF
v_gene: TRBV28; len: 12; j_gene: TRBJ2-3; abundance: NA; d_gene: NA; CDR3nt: TGTGCCAGCAAAGCAGGGCTCGATACGCAGTATTTT; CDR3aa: CASKAGLDTQYF
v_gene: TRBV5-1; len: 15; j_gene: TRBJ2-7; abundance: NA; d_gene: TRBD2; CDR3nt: TGCGCCAGCAGCTTGGTGAGCGGGAGTGGGTACGAGCAGTACTTC; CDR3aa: CASSLVSGSGYEQYF
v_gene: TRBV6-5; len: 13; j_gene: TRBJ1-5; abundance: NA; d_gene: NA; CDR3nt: TGTGCCAGCAGTCAGGGGAGCAATCAGCCCCAGCATTTT; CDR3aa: CASSQGSNQPQHF
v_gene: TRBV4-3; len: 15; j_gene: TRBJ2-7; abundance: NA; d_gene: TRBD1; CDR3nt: TGCGCCAGCAGCCAAGATTGGGGACAGGGCTACGAGCAGTACTTC; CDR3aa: CASSQDWGQGYEQYF
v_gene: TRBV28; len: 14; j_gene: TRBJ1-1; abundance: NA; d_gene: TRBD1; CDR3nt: TGTGCCAGCAGTTCACAGGGGGCGCGGACTGAAGCTTTCTTT; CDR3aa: CASSSQGARTEAFF